Below are 2 T cell receptor beta chains sequenced from a single sample in a study of molecular identifiers for immune sequencing clone quantification. TCRdb re-analysed the PCR reads in MiXCR, keeping a single row per CDR3 protein. The sample yields 79,000 or so distinct CDR3 sequences, about 23% seen once. The material sequenced was naive CD8+ T cells from blood, with Jurkat cell RNA spiked in. Noted subset: FACS-sorted CD8+CD4-CCR7+CD45RA+ naive T cells. Receptors were obtained from a human donor in good health. Some libraries in this study had Jurkat cell RNA spiked in.

This clonotype showed up many times. The V gene is TRBV5-1, the J gene TRBJ2-7; tentatively, D is TRBD2 (5 bases). The germline CDR1 and CDR2 sequences are SGHRS and YFSETQ. CDR3 size: 13 residues. With 4 bases removed from V and 0 bases from J, the gap between germline ends came to 8 bases. In DNA form, the CDR3 reads TGCGCCAGCAGCCCGGACTTCTCCTACGAGCAGTACTTC. The encoded protein is CASSPDFSYEQYF.

The V gene is TRBV5-1, the J gene TRBJ2-7; 9 bases line up with TRBD1. Germline lookup yields CDR1 SGHRS and CDR2 YFSETQ. V trimming: 5 bases; J trimming: 4 bases; junction bases outside the gene matches: 10. The CDR3 length is 15 residues. The CDR3: CASSLTGGVFYEQYF. Written as DNA, the CDR3 is TGCGCCAGCAGTTTAACAGGGGGCGTTTTTTACGAGCAGTACTTC.